This T cell receptor beta chain appears in the sequencing data of a study of T-cell reconstitution after alpha-beta-depleted transplantation in children. Study-wide findings and caveats: Surviving recipient T cells and thymic progenitors underlay high day-60 TCRbeta diversity in some patients. Several hundred expanded graft clones reportedly supplied alpha-beta T cells about two months after transplant. At one year after transplant, newly produced T cells mostly accounted for T-cell counts and diversity.

As it was prepared, the TCRbeta library received unique molecular identifiers. TCRdb analysed the PCR reads with MiXCR anew, one entry per CDR3 protein. This sample carries 150,000 to 200,000 distinct CDR3 sequences, 6.3% of them seen once, and the ten largest clones take approximately 4.1%. The sample holds many counts of this clonotype. Antigen: not known. The CDR3 extends over 17 amino acids. Germline CDR1 reads DFQATT; CDR2 reads SNEGSKA (reference sequence). The J segment lost 3 bases and the V segment lost 1 base, leaving 8 bases of the junction unmatched. This chain links TRBV20-1 with TRBJ2-1, with 11 positions matching TRBD2. The receptor was derived from a girl under three years old with combined immunodeficiency, due to receive a stem cell transplant. The input for sequencing was PBMCs, taken before TCRalphabeta/CD19-depleted stem cell transplant. CDR3 sequence (DNA): TGCAGTGCTAGAGGGCTAGCGGGGGGCCGGCGCTACAATGAGCAGTTCTTC. Amino acid sequence: CSARGLAGGRRYNEQFF.